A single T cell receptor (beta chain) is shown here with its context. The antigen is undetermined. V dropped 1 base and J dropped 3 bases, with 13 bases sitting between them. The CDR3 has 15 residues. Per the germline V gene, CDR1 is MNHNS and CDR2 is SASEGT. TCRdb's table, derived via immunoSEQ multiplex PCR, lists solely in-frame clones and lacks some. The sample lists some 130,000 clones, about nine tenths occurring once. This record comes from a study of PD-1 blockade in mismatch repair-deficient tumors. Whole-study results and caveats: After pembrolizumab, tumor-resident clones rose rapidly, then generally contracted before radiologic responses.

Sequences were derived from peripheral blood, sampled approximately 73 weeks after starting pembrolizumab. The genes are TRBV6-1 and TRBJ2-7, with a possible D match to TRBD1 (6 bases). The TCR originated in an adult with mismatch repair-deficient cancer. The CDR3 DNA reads TGTGCCAGCAGTGAAGTTAACAGGGCTCACTACGAGCAGTACTTC. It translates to CASSEVNRAHYEQYF.